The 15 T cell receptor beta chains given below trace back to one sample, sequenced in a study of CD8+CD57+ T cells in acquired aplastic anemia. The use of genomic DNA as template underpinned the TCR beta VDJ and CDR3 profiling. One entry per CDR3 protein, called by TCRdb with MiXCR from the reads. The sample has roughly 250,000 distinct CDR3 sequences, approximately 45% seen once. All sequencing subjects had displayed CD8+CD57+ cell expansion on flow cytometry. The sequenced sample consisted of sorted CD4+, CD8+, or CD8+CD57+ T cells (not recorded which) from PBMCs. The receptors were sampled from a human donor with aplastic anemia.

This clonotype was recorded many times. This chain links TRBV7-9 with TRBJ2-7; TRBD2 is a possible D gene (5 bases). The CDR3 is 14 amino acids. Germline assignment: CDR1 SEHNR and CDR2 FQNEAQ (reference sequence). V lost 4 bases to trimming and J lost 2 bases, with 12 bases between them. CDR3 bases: TGTGCCAGCAGCTCCTCGGGGTCCACCTACGAGCAGTACTTC. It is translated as CASSSSGSTYEQYF.

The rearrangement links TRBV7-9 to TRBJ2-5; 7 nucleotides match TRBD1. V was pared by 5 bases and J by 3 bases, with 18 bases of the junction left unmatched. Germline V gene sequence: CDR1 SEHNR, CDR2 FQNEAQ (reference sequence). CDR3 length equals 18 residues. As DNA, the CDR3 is TGTGCCAGCAGCCTAAGGTATGACAGGGTGTGTTGTGAAGAGACCCAGTACTTC. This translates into CASSLRYDRVCCEETQYF.

The chain's CDR3 is CASSVGQETQYF. The CDR3 region has the DNA TGTGCCAGCAGCGTAGGGCAAGAGACCCAGTACTTC. V is TRBV12-3 or TRBV12-4 and J is TRBJ2-5, with unresolved D. The V gene lost 6 bases and the J gene lost 2 bases, with 7 bases spanning the gap. The CDR3 has 12 residues.

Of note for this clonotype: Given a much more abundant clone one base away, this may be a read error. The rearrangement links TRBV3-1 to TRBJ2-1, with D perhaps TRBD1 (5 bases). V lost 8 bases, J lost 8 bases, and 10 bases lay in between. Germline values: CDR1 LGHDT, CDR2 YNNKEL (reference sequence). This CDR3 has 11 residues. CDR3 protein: CASGAEYEQFF. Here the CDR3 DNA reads TGTGCCAGCGGGGCTGAGTATGAGCAGTTCTTC.

CDR3: CASSEQGPGKLFF. For the CDR3, the DNA is TGTGCCAGTAGTGAACAGGGCCCTGGGAAACTGTTTTTT. This chain connects TRBV19 to TRBJ1-4, with a tentative D call TRBD1 (6 bases). This CDR3 has 13 residues. Between the trimmed V and J ends, which lost 5 bases and 11 bases, there was a span of 15 bases. Germline CDR1 LNHDA, CDR2 SQIVND (reference sequence). Complete variable domain (other parts from reference TRBV19 and TRBJ1-4): DGGITQSPKYLFRKEGQNVTLSCEQNLNHDAMYWYRQDPGQGLRLIYYSQIVNDFQKGDIAEGYSVSREKKESFPLTVTSAQKNPTAFYLCASSEQGPGKLFFGSGTQLSVL.

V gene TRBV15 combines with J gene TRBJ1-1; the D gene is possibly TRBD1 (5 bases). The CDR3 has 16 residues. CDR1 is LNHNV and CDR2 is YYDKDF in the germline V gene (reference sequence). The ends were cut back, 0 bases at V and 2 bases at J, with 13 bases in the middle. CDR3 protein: CATSRDRGGDNTEAFF. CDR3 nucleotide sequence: TGTGCCACCAGCAGAGATCGAGGAGGGGATAACACTGAAGCTTTCTTT.

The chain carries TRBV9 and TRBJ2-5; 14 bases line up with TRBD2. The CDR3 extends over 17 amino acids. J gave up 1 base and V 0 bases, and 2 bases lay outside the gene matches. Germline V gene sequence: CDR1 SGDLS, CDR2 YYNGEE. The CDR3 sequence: CASSVVGLAGAQETQYF. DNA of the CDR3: TGTGCCAGCAGCGTAGTGGGACTAGCGGGGGCCCAAGAGACCCAGTACTTC.

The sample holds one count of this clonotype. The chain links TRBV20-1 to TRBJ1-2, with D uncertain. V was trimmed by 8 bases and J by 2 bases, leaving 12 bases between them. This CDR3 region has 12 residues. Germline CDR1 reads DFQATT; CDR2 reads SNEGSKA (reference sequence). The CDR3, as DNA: TGCAGTTCGTGGACCGCCAACTATGGCTACACCTTC. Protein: CSSWTANYGYTF.

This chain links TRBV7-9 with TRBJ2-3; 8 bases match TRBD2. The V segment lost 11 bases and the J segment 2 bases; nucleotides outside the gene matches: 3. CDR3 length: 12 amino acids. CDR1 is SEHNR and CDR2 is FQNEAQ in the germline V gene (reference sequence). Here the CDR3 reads CARSGDTDTQYF. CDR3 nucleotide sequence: TGTGCCCGTAGCGGGGACACAGATACGCAGTATTTT. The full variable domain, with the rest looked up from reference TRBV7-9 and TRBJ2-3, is DTGVSQNPRHKITKRGQNVTFRCDPISEHNRLYWYRQTLGQGPEFLTYFQNEAQLEKSRLLSDRFSAERPKGSFSTLEIQRTEQGDSAMYLCARSGDTDTQYFGPGTRLTVL.

CDR3 in DNA: TGCGCCAGCCGACTAGCTGATCTATCCTCCTACGAGCAGTACTTC. Translated: CASRLADLSSYEQYF. The V gene is TRBV5-1, the J gene TRBJ2-7; TRBD2 agrees at 7 bases. The CDR3 covers 15 residues. V trimming: 7 bases; J trimming: 0 bases; junction bases outside the gene matches: 10. The V gene's germline CDR1 is SGHRS and CDR2 YFSETQ.

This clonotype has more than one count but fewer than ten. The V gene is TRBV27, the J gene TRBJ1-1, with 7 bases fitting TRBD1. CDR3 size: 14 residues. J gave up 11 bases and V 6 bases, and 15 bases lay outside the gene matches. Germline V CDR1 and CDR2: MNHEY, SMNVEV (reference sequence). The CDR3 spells CASSTGQRTSGAFF. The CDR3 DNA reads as TGTGCCAGCAGCACGGGACAGCGGACATCGGGGGCTTTCTTT.

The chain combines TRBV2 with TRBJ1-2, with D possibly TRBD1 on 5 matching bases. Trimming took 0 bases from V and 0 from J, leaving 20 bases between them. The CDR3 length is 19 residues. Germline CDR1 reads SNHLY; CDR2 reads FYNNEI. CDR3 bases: TGTGCCAGCAGTGAAGCGGGCCCGGGCAGGGCCCTAGCTAACTATGGCTACACCTTC. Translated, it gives CASSEAGPGRALANYGYTF.

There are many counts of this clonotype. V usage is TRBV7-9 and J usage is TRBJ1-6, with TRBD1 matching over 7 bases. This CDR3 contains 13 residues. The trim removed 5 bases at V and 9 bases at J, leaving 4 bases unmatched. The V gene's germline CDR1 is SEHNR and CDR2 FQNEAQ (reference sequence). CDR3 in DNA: TGTGCCAGCAGCCCAGGGGGTAGTTCACCCCTCCACTTT. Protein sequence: CASSPGGSSPLHF. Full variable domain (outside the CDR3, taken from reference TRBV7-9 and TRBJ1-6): DTGVSQNPRHKITKRGQNVTFRCDPISEHNRLYWYRQTLGQGPEFLTYFQNEAQLEKSRLLSDRFSAERPKGSFSTLEIQRTEQGDSAMYLCASSPGGSSPLHFGNGTRLTVT.

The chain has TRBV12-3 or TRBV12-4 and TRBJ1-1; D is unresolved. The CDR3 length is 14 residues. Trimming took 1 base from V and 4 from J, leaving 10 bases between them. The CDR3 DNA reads TGTGCCAGCAGTTTAGTTGCAACGAGCACTGAAGCTTTCTTT. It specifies CASSLVATSTEAFF.

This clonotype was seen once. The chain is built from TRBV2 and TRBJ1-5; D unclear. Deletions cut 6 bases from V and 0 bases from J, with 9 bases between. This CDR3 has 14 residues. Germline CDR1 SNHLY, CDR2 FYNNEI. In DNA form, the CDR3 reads TGTGCCAGCAGCCCTTGGCGTAGCAATCAGCCCCAGCATTTT. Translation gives CASSPWRSNQPQHF.